These T cell receptor beta chains were read from a single sample in a study of radiotherapy plus CTLA-4 blockade in lung cancer. Measured with immunoSEQ multiplex PCR; TCRdb has only the in-frame clones, and not every one. Among tens of thousands of clones listed, approximately 76% were seen once. The sequences come from peripheral blood, collected from a patient treated with radiotherapy plus ipilimumab. The receptor set was obtained from a human donor with non-small cell lung cancer whose response to radiotherapy plus ipilimumab could not be evaluated. Some clones in this sample may be carry-over from other donors' samples. CDR3s leave out the opening cysteine and the closing phenylalanine or tryptophan.

j_call v_call cdr3_aa
TRBJ1-2 TRBV11-2 ASSLMAGGYGYT
TRBJ2-7 TRBV7-2 ASSLDRSFSYEQY
TRBJ1-4 TRBV5-1 ASSLGQTATNEKLF
TRBJ2-5 TRBV9 ASSDATSGGPQETQY
TRBJ2-5 TRBV10-3 AISVGQGLETQY
TRBJ2-5 TRBV5-8 AGTKSGGEETQY
TRBJ1-6 TRBV6-5 ASRGQDFSPLH
TRBJ2-5 TRBV19 ASTQLTGGQETQY
TRBJ1-1 TRBV7-2 ASTSLAGPLQVNTEAF
TRBJ2-7 TRBV10-3 AIKRRGLYEQY
TRBJ1-1 TRBV25-1 ASSDPQGLNTEAF
TRBJ1-2 TRBV11-3 ASSSRPDPEAGYT
TRBJ1-2 TRBV27 ASSLRGQLYGYT
TRBJ1-1 TRBV21-1 ASSLLEGAVWGRTEAF
TRBJ1-3 TRBV4-1 ASSQEDRGPYGNTIY
TRBJ2-2 TRBV5-6 ASSTGINTGELF
TRBJ1-2 TRBV19 ASSPQGLSQRNYGYT
TRBJ2-1 TRBV7-8 ASSLQTSGGPSTFYNEQF
TRBJ2-2 TRBV2 ASSDITSGPTGELF
TRBJ1-4 TRBV18 ASSLSNEKLF
TRBJ1-6 TRBV5-1 ASSLETGQNSPLH
TRBJ2-3 TRBV5-1 ASRGSTDTQY
TRBJ2-5 TRBV2 ASSGDRALETQY
TRBJ1-6 TRBV7-9 ASSLGGGANSPLH
TRBJ1-3 TRBV30 AWRGQGTGNTIY
TRBJ1-1 TRBV6-6 ASSHSPGQGPEAF
TRBJ2-3 TRBV10-1 ASSDLTSGGARGTDTQY
TRBJ1-5 TRBV7-9 ASSLQGSNQPQH
TRBJ2-3 TRBV9 ASSVEAGGSTDTQY
TRBJ1-2 TRBV5-1 ASSLGGQARDGYT
TRBJ1-4 TRBV7-9 ASLPDRANEKLF
TRBJ1-1 TRBV12-1 ASSFERGMNTEAF
TRBJ1-6 TRBV7-9 ASSLGWGDYNSPLH
TRBJ2-3 TRBV27 ASTGGGSPTDTQY
TRBJ2-5 TRBV2 ASSTGGKETQY
TRBJ1-6 TRBV5-1 ASSVGQGGYNSPLH
TRBJ1-5 TRBV30 AWSVRGTGILSNQPQH
TRBJ2-7 TRBV9 ASSPSSAGTSYEQY
TRBJ1-1 TRBV28 ASSIRGWAEAF
TRBJ1-1 TRBV7-2 ASSLGGTGGMNTEAF
TRBJ2-3 TRBV5-4 ASSLELAGGGQY